These 2 T cell receptor beta chains originate from one sample sequenced in a study of OX40 agonist ivuxolimab in advanced cancers. The repertoire was sequenced with immunoSEQ multiplex PCR; TCRdb's copy has only in-frame clones and lacks some. The top ten clones hold less than 10% of a sample with approximately 79,000 clones, over 80% of them seen once. Here the sequenced sample was CD4+ or CD8+ T cells sorted from blood, taken in a trial of the OX40 agonist ivuxolimab. The source of these receptors is an adult with an advanced solid tumor such as melanoma, head and neck, liver or kidney cancer.

The rearrangement uses TRBV10-3 and TRBJ2-5; 8 bases are shared with TRBD2. The germline V gene encodes CDR1 ENHRY and CDR2 SYGVKD. This CDR3 has 14 amino acids. Trimming removed 2 bases from V and 10 bases from J; junction bases left unmatched: 9. CDR3 in amino acids: CAISEPGGRSGQYF. The CDR3 DNA is TGTGCCATCAGTGAGCCGGGGGGGAGGAGTGGCCAGTACTTC.

The rearrangement uses TRBV9 and TRBJ2-1; D is possibly TRBD2 (7 bases). The germline V and J ends were trimmed by 0 bases and 6 bases, with 13 bases remaining between them. Germline V CDR1 and CDR2: SGDLS, YYNGEE. The CDR3 runs to 15 residues. The CDR3 loop reads CASSVAGGGRNEQFF. Written as DNA, the CDR3 is TGTGCCAGCAGCGTAGCTGGGGGGGGGCGCAATGAGCAGTTCTTC.